Below, 22 T cell receptor beta chains from the same sample are listed, as sequenced in a study of cytomegalovirus exposure and HLA in healthy donors. Method: immunoSEQ multiplex PCR; TCRdb's copy keeps in-frame clones and lacks some. This table has about 220,000 clones, more than 75% appearing once. The sequenced material came from PBMCs. The receptors originated from a man younger than 35 in good health and CMV-seronegative.

V usage is TRBV6-1 and J usage is TRBJ2-2; 9 bases map to TRBD1. Germline V gene lookup returns CDR1 MNHNS and CDR2 SASEGT. Trimming cost V 2 bases and J 6 bases; bases outside gene matches: 10. This CDR3 is built from 17 residues. CDR3 in DNA: TGTGCCAGCAGTGAATTCAACGTGGGACAGGGCTCCGGGGAGCTGTTTTTT. The encoded protein is CASSEFNVGQGSGELFF.

This clone has a handful of counts. The genes are TRBV6-1 and TRBJ2-5; no reliable D call. The CDR3 is 12 amino acids. Germline V CDR1 and CDR2: MNHNS, SASEGT. V dropped 11 bases and J dropped 4 bases, with 14 bases sitting between them. This chain's CDR3 is CAAVSVPETQYF. CDR3 bases: TGTGCCGCAGTAAGCGTCCCAGAGACCCAGTACTTC.

The chain is built from TRBV7-8 and TRBJ1-6; D ambiguous. Germline V lookup: CDR1 SGHVS, CDR2 FQNEAQ. CDR3 length: 15 residues. Trimming removed 1 base from V and 7 bases from J, with 11 bases in between. The CDR3 spells CASSLGEGWNSPLHF. CDR3 nucleotide sequence: TGTGCCAGCAGCTTAGGGGAGGGTTGGAATTCACCCCTCCACTTT.

The V call is TRBV2, the J call TRBJ2-6, with a tentative D call TRBD1 (6 bases). Per the germline V gene, CDR1 is SNHLY and CDR2 is FYNNEI. This CDR3 has 16 residues. Trimming pared 1 base from V and 2 bases from J, leaving 9 bases between. The CDR3 DNA sequence: TGTGCCAGCAGTGAAGGCAGGGGTCCTGGGGCCAACGTCCTGACTTTC. Protein: CASSEGRGPGANVLTF.

This clone occurred many times. V usage is TRBV5-6 and J usage is TRBJ2-7; tentatively, D is TRBD1 (5 bases). Deletions cut 0 bases from V and 10 bases from J, with 11 bases between. The CDR3 length is 12 residues. CDR1 is SGHDT, CDR2 YYEEEE, per germline. Written as DNA, the CDR3 is TGTGCCAGCAGCTTGGAGGGGCTAACCCAGTACTTC. It codes for CASSLEGLTQYF.

The J gene is TRBJ1-5, the V gene TRBV9; 11 bases align to TRBD1. The CDR3 contains 19 residues. From germline, CDR1 is SGDLS and CDR2 YYNGEE. J gave up 0 bases and V 3 bases, and 11 bases lay outside the gene matches. In nucleotides, the CDR3 is TGTGCCAGCAGCGCGGGACCGGGACAGGGGGATTATAGCAATCAGCCCCAGCATTTT. Its translation is CASSAGPGQGDYSNQPQHF.

The rearrangement links TRBV5-6 to TRBJ1-2; 7 nucleotides align to TRBD1. After removal of 1 base from V and 0 bases from J, the junction contained 0 bases not matched to a gene. The CDR3 runs 14 residues. Germline CDR1 and CDR2: SGHDT and YYEEEE. The CDR3 region is CASSLRGPNYGYTF. The DNA for the CDR3 is TGTGCCAGCAGCTTGAGGGGGCCTAACTATGGCTACACCTTC.

The chain is built from TRBV10-2 and TRBJ1-6; D remains ambiguous. Germline V gene data show CDR1 as WSHSY and CDR2 as SAAADI. V was trimmed by 3 bases and J by 1 base, leaving 16 bases between them. The CDR3 spans 18 residues. CDR3 sequence reads: CASSDVRQRGSYNSPLHF. The CDR3 coding sequence is TGCGCCAGCAGTGACGTCCGGCAAAGAGGTTCCTATAATTCACCCCTCCACTTT.

This sequence joins TRBV28 and TRBJ2-2; possibly TRBD2 for D (5 bases). Germline V gene sequence: CDR1 MDHEN, CDR2 SYDVKM. The CDR3 has 13 residues. Trimming removed 7 bases at V and 2 bases at J, with 8 bases between. The CDR3 reads CASKLANTGELFF. The CDR3 coding sequence is TGTGCCAGCAAGCTAGCAAACACCGGGGAGCTGTTTTTT.

Only one count was recorded for this clone. The chain uses TRBV7-9 and TRBJ2-1, with D possibly matching TRBD2 (6 bases). Looked up from germline, CDR1 is SEHNR and CDR2 is FQNEAQ (reference sequence). This CDR3 region has 15 residues. V was pared by 5 bases and J by 0 bases, with 11 bases between. The CDR3 DNA reads TGTGCCAGCAGCCGGGACTCATTCTCCTACAATGAGCAGTTCTTC. Its translation is CASSRDSFSYNEQFF. The entire variable domain, with the rest obtained from reference TRBV7-9 and TRBJ2-1, is as follows: DTGVSQNPRHKITKRGQNVTFRCDPISEHNRLYWYRQTLGQGPEFLTYFQNEAQLEKSRLLSDRFSAERPKGSFSTLEIQRTEQGDSAMYLCASSRDSFSYNEQFFGPGTRLTVL.

This clone was observed a single time. This chain joins TRBV29-1 and TRBJ2-3; D ambiguous. The germline V gene has CDR1 SQVTM and CDR2 ANQGSEA. The CDR3 is 11 amino acids. The ends were cut back, 5 bases at V and 5 bases at J, with 8 bases in the middle. This CDR3 reads CSVSFVDTQYF. DNA of the CDR3: TGCAGCGTTTCTTTCGTAGATACGCAGTATTTT.

The chain carries TRBV2 and TRBJ2-2; D is unclear. In germline, CDR1 is SNHLY, CDR2 FYNNEI. The CDR3 covers 21 residues. V shed 0 bases and J shed 7 bases, with 30 bases lying between them. CDR3 nucleotide sequence: TGTGCCAGCAGTGAAGCGCTCAACTCTTACCTTGGCAGGTTCGAACTCGGGGAGCTGTTTTTT. Amino acid sequence: CASSEALNSYLGRFELGELFF.

J is TRBJ2-7 and V is TRBV9, with 8 nucleotides matching TRBD2. The CDR3 runs 15 residues. Germline CDR1 reads SGDLS; CDR2 reads YYNGEE. Trimming took 2 bases from V and 1 from J; bases not matched to a gene: 5. The CDR3 region is CASSVRSSGSYEQYF. As DNA, the CDR3 is TGTGCCAGCAGCGTCCGATCTAGCGGGTCCTACGAGCAGTACTTC.

V and J are TRBV7-8 and TRBJ2-3; 10 bases match TRBD2. Germline V gene data show CDR1 as SGHVS and CDR2 as FQNEAQ. The CDR3 runs 19 residues. The trim removed 2 bases at V and 6 bases at J, leaving 17 bases unmatched. The DNA of the CDR3 is TGTGCCAGCAGCTTACTGACGGCTAGCGGGGGTATGCTTTACGATACGCAGTATTTT. Amino acid sequence: CASSLLTASGGMLYDTQYF.

The chain uses TRBV7-3 and TRBJ2-7, with TRBD2 as a possible D gene (5 bases). In germline, CDR1 is SGHTA, CDR2 FQGTGA. This CDR3 is built from 17 residues. The V end was cut by 5 bases, the J end by 1 base, with 21 bases between. CDR3 residues: CASSAKPYLAFSYEQYF. CDR3 sequence (DNA): TGTGCCAGCAGCGCAAAACCCTATTTAGCGTTTTCCTACGAGCAGTACTTC.

The chain has TRBV9 and TRBJ1-2; 8 bases are shared with TRBD1. This CDR3 region has 14 residues. The ends lost 3 bases at V and 8 bases at J; junction bases unmatched: 9. From germline, CDR1 is SGDLS and CDR2 YYNGEE. CDR3 region: CASSARQGFNGYTF. The CDR3 region has the DNA TGTGCCAGCAGCGCCCGACAGGGGTTTAACGGCTACACCTTC.

There are a few counts of this clone. The chain employs TRBV13 and TRBJ1-6; D call uncertain. Germline V gives CDR1 PRHDT, CDR2 FYEKMQ (reference sequence). V lost 8 bases, J lost 8 bases, and 16 bases lay in between. The CDR3 is made up of 14 amino acids. The CDR3 loop is CASARSLRDSPLHF. CDR3 in DNA: TGTGCCAGCGCCCGAAGTTTGAGGGATTCACCCCTCCACTTT.

The chain uses TRBV7-9 and TRBJ2-7; TRBD2 might be the D (5 bases). CDR1 is SEHNR, CDR2 FQNEAQ, per germline (reference sequence). The V and J ends lost 5 bases and 6 bases respectively, with 17 bases between them. This CDR3 has 14 amino acids. CDR3 DNA: TGTGCCAGCAGCCAACCCGGGGTCGGAGCCGAGCAGTACTTC. The encoded protein is CASSQPGVGAEQYF.

In this sample, this clone turned up once. This chain joins TRBV9 and TRBJ2-2; a possible D gene is TRBD2 (5 bases). The ends were cut back, 0 bases at V and 0 bases at J, with 9 bases in the middle. The CDR3 is 16 amino acids. Germline V gene data show CDR1 as SGDLS and CDR2 as YYNGEE. CDR3 bases: TGTGCCAGCAGCGTAGTCCCGGGGACGAACACCGGGGAGCTGTTTTTT. Its protein is CASSVVPGTNTGELFF.

The chain couples TRBV9 to TRBJ2-1; D not resolved. The CDR3 runs to 11 residues. Trimming removed 2 bases from V and 5 bases from J, with 2 bases in between. Germline loops: CDR1 SGDLS, CDR2 YYNGEE. This chain's CDR3 is CASSVNNEQFF. Written as DNA, the CDR3 is TGTGCCAGCAGCGTCAACAATGAGCAGTTCTTC.

The V and J genes are TRBV4-3 and TRBJ2-3; 7 bases match TRBD2. Trimming cost V 0 bases and J 3 bases; bases outside gene matches: 12. Germline CDR1 is LGHNA and CDR2 is YSLEER. The CDR3 length is 18 residues. The CDR3 protein is CASSQDFPGGGSTDTQYF. As DNA, the CDR3 is TGCGCCAGCAGCCAAGATTTTCCGGGGGGAGGCAGTACAGATACGCAGTATTTT.

V is TRBV28 and J is TRBJ2-3; TRBD1 matches at 8 bases. Per germline, CDR1 MDHEN and CDR2 SYDVKM. J lost 3 bases, V lost 3 bases, and 5 bases had no gene match. The CDR3 runs 15 residues. Here the CDR3 reads CASSFDQGATDTQYF. In nucleotides, the CDR3 is TGTGCCAGCAGTTTTGATCAGGGGGCTACAGATACGCAGTATTTT.